The 4 T cell receptor beta chains below were found in one sample sequenced in a study of graft-versus-host responses after intestinal transplantation. Only in-frame clones appear in the TCRdb table, and some are missing; sequencing was by immunoSEQ multiplex PCR. This table holds about 40,000 clones, about 90% found once. The material sequenced was PBMCs, taken around 330 days after intestinal transplant. The source is a human patient who received an intestinal transplant, so some T cells may come from the graft donor.

V and J are TRBV9 and TRBJ1-5; a weak D match, TRBD1 (5 bases). The CDR3 is 17 residues long. Trimming stripped 2 bases from V and 5 bases from J, with 20 bases between. Germline V gene sequence: CDR1 SGDLS, CDR2 YYNGEE. The CDR3: CASSVTRDAKGDQPQHF. CDR3 nucleotides: TGTGCCAGCAGCGTCACTAGGGACGCCAAAGGGGATCAGCCCCAGCATTTT.

The chain uses TRBV27 and TRBJ2-7; D might be TRBD1 or TRBD2, each matching 5 bases. V lost 0 bases and J 4 bases, leaving 7 bases between the germline ends. This CDR3 has 13 residues. From germline, CDR1 is MNHEY and CDR2 SMNVEV (reference sequence). CDR3 nucleotide sequence: TGTGCCAGCAGTTTATCGGGGGAGTACGAGCAGTACTTC. It specifies CASSLSGEYEQYF.

Points on this clone: One end of the junction fails to match germline, which may point to a read error. The chain links TRBV5-4 to TRBJ2-4; TRBD1 matches at 7 bases. Germline lookup yields CDR1 SGHNT and CDR2 YYREEE (reference sequence). The CDR3 consists of 15 residues. The CDR3, as DNA: TGTGCCAGCAGCTTGGACAGGGGCGGAAAAAGCATTCAGTACTTC. This encodes CASSLDRGGKSIQYF.

The gene calls are TRBV28 and TRBJ1-1, with D unresolved. Trimming left V 7 bases short and J 4 bases short, with 10 bases between. CDR3 size: 12 residues. CDR1 and CDR2 from the germline V gene are MDHEN and SYDVKM. As DNA, the CDR3 is TGTGCCAGCAATTTTATCGGCACTGAAGCTTTCTTT. Protein product: CASNFIGTEAFF.